This paragraph reports one TCR beta chain. This sample was taken from a study of blood T cell repertoires in COVID-19. Study as a whole: Whether acute or convalescent, the COVID-19 samples came from the United States, Italy and Spain. The analysed material was cDNA or gDNA that came from T cells, B-cell-depleted T cells, or PBMCs.

The CDR3 totals 15 residues. From germline, CDR1 is LGHNA and CDR2 YSLEER. The V end was cut by 1 base, the J end by 2 bases, with 12 bases between. Source study methods: Reference gene primer amplification in the assay estimated nucleated cell counts. Assay used: immunoSEQ multiplex PCR; TCRdb lists only in-frame clones, some missing. V and J calls and clone size follow that table, whereas D and trimming were derived from the DNA. The data contain about 80,000 clones, approximately 88% of them singletons. Sequencing input: peripheral blood. This TCR derives from a woman aged 80 or over with acute or convalescent COVID-19. The chain employs TRBV4-3 and TRBJ2-7; weak D call: TRBD2 (6 bases). This CDR3 is CASSQAAGNPYEQYF. CDR3 nucleotide sequence: TGCGCCAGCAGCCAAGCTGCGGGGAATCCCTACGAGCAGTACTTC.